This TCR beta chain was recovered during a study of T cell repertoires in cytomegalovirus infection. Overall study findings and caveats: The ex vivo response was dominated by HLA-C-restricted CMV-specific TCR beta clonotypes.

As concerns this clonotype: What it binds is not known.

Trimming took off 4 bases at V and 2 bases at J, with 22 bases between the two ends. Germline CDR1 and CDR2: GTSNPN and SVGIG (reference sequence). This CDR3 region has 17 residues. TCRdb itself ran the reads through MiXCR, one entry per CDR3 protein. The sample yields under 200,000 distinct CDR3 sequences, 28% seen once. The V gene is TRBV30, the J gene TRBJ2-3, with a tentative D call TRBD2 (7 bases). The sample comprised PBMCs. The sequence was obtained from a human donor in good health (CMV status not recorded). Some clones in this sample may be carry-over from other donors' samples. The CDR3 sequence: CAWNPSGAQGYTDTQYF. CDR3 coding DNA: TGTGCCTGGAACCCAAGCGGGGCACAGGGCTACACAGATACGCAGTATTTT.